The 29 T cell receptor beta chains below come from one sample, sequenced in a study of blood T cell dynamics during melanoma immunotherapy. Produced via immunoSEQ multiplex PCR; TCRdb's table is partial and in-frame only. The table lists roughly 23,000 clones, about nine tenths of them singletons. The time point is: pre-treatment baseline. Sequencing was performed on blood, taken from a patient treated with checkpoint blockade. These receptors were obtained from a human donor with melanoma.

This clone has just a few counts. The chain recombines TRBV30 with TRBJ2-2, with D possibly TRBD2 on 6 matching bases. This CDR3 has 18 amino acids. Germline CDR1 GTSNPN, CDR2 SVGIG (reference sequence). The V gene lost 0 bases and the J gene lost 5 bases, with 22 bases spanning the gap. The chain's CDR3 is CAWSVKRWEVKKTGELFF. The CDR3 DNA reads as TGTGCCTGGAGTGTAAAAAGGTGGGAGGTAAAAAAAACCGGGGAGCTGTTTTTT.

This clone has only one observation. This sequence joins TRBV28 and TRBJ1-5, with 7 bases matching TRBD1. Germline V gene lookup returns CDR1 MDHEN and CDR2 SYDVKM. The CDR3 consists of 15 residues. J lost 5 bases, V lost 7 bases, and 11 bases had no gene match. The DNA of the CDR3 is TGTGCCAGCAATTACAGGGGATCACCACATCAGCCCCAGCATTTT. Translating gives CASNYRGSPHQPQHF.

This chain joins TRBV18 and TRBJ1-4; tentatively, D is TRBD1 (5 bases). Trimming took 1 base from V and 0 from J, leaving 12 bases between them. In germline, CDR1 is KGHSH, CDR2 LQKENI. CDR3 length: 17 residues. CDR3 region: CASSPQIGQPTNEKLFF. CDR3 DNA sequence: TGTGCCAGCTCACCACAAATCGGACAACCAACTAATGAAAAACTGTTTTTT.

The chain joins TRBV5-1 to TRBJ2-7; D is ambiguous. This CDR3 spans 14 amino acids. Germline V lookup: CDR1 SGHRS, CDR2 YFSETQ. V gave up 0 bases and J gave up 0 bases, with 7 bases separating them. The CDR3 spells CASSLATASYEQYF. Here the CDR3 DNA reads TGCGCCAGCAGCTTGGCTACAGCCTCCTACGAGCAGTACTTC.

V usage is TRBV4-1 and J usage is TRBJ2-4; D remains unclear. V was pared by 1 base and J by 10 bases, with 14 bases between. The CDR3 has 14 residues. Germline loops: CDR1 MGHRA, CDR2 YSYEKL. CDR3: CASSQAPGLGIQYF. The CDR3 DNA follows: TGCGCCAGCAGCCAAGCCCCAGGTCTGGGGATTCAGTACTTC.

The chain recombines TRBV5-1 with TRBJ2-7, with 11 bases fitting TRBD2. The germline V gene encodes CDR1 SGHRS and CDR2 YFSETQ. The CDR3 length is 16 residues. J gave up 1 base and V 4 bases, and 7 bases lay outside the gene matches. The CDR3 region is CASSTSTSGGSYEQYF. CDR3 nucleotides: TGCGCCAGCAGCACCTCCACTAGCGGGGGTTCCTACGAGCAGTACTTC.

With regard to this clone: The junction differs from germline at one of its ends, possibly a read error. This rearrangement joins TRBV7-9 to TRBJ1-3; D gene unclear. Germline V gives CDR1 SEHNR, CDR2 FQNEAQ (reference sequence). CDR3 length equals 13 residues. The CDR3: CASSYRSGDTIYF. Here the CDR3 DNA reads TGTGCCAGCAGCTACCGGAGTGGAGACACCATATATTTT.

J is TRBJ2-2 and V is TRBV5-4; possibly TRBD1 or TRBD2 for D (5 bases each). Germline V CDR1 and CDR2: SGHNT, YYREEE (reference sequence). This CDR3 region has 13 residues. Between the trimmed V and J ends, which lost 2 bases and 7 bases, there was a span of 9 bases. This CDR3 reads CASSFLRGGELFF. The CDR3 region has the DNA TGTGCCAGCAGCTTTCTGAGGGGCGGGGAGCTGTTTTTT.

The V call is TRBV29-1, the J call TRBJ1-2; D possibly corresponds to TRBD1 (6 bases). Trimming removed 8 bases at V and 2 bases at J, with 12 bases between. This CDR3 contains 12 residues. Per the germline V gene, CDR1 is SQVTM and CDR2 is ANQGSEA. CDR3 sequence: CSYRTDNYGYTF. The CDR3 DNA follows: TGCAGCTACAGGACAGACAACTATGGCTACACCTTC.

The chain is built from TRBV6-1 and TRBJ1-5; D may be TRBD1 (6 bases). This CDR3 spans 14 amino acids. Trimming shortened V by 6 bases and J by 4 bases, and 13 bases separated the two germline ends. The germline gives CDR1 MNHNS, CDR2 SASEGT. As DNA, the CDR3 is TGTGCCAGCAGGGGAGGGGGACGGAATCAGCCCCAGCATTTT. It translates to CASRGGGRNQPQHF.

The chain joins TRBV10-3 to TRBJ2-7; D unresolved. Trimming removed 5 bases from V and 5 bases from J, with 13 bases in between. CDR3 length: 13 residues. CDR1 is ENHRY, CDR2 SYGVKD, per germline. The CDR3 is CAISFRGVDEQYF. CDR3 bases: TGTGCCATCAGTTTTCGCGGAGTGGACGAGCAGTACTTC.

The J gene is TRBJ1-1, the V gene TRBV15; 11 bases align to TRBD1. The ends lost 3 bases at V and 1 base at J; junction bases unmatched: 1. The germline V gene has CDR1 LNHNV and CDR2 YYDKDF (reference sequence). The CDR3 is 15 amino acids. The CDR3 region has the DNA TGTGCCACCAGCAGGGACAGGGGGCCGAACACTGAAGCTTTCTTT. It specifies CATSRDRGPNTEAFF.

The chain combines TRBV5-1 with TRBJ2-7, with 8 bases identical to TRBD1. Trimming at V came to 8 bases and at J to 5 bases, leaving 9 bases not matched to a gene. The length of the CDR3 is 13 residues. CDR1 and CDR2 (germline): SGHRS, YFSETQ. The CDR3 loop is CASQDREFDEQYF. For the CDR3, the DNA is TGCGCCAGTCAGGACAGGGAGTTTGACGAGCAGTACTTC.

The genes are TRBV4-1 and TRBJ2-7; TRBD1 agrees at 9 bases. CDR3 length: 14 amino acids. Germline CDR1 is MGHRA and CDR2 is YSYEKL. The J segment lost 7 bases and the V segment lost 1 base, leaving 5 bases of the junction unmatched. Here the CDR3 reads CASSQVTGGPEQYF. CDR3 sequence (DNA): TGCGCCAGCAGCCAAGTAACAGGGGGCCCTGAGCAGTACTTC.

The rearrangement uses TRBV12-5 and TRBJ1-2, with D uncertain. There are 17 residues in the CDR3. The ends were cut back, 6 bases at V and 5 bases at J, with 25 bases in the middle. Germline V gene lookup returns CDR1 LGHNT and CDR2 FRNRAP. This chain's CDR3 is CASGTAEGGLAGYGYTF. As DNA, the CDR3 is TGTGCTAGTGGGACCGCGGAGGGCGGGTTGGCGGGGTATGGCTACACCTTC.

This clone has only a few counts. The chain has TRBV25-1 and TRBJ2-7; 9 nucleotides agree with TRBD2. With V trimmed by 4 bases and J by 5 bases, 9 bases remained unmatched. The CDR3 runs to 15 residues. Germline assignment: CDR1 MGHDK and CDR2 SYGVNS. The CDR3 spells CASSGTTSGSHEQYF. CDR3 nucleotide sequence: TGTGCCAGCAGTGGCACAACTAGCGGGTCTCACGAGCAGTACTTC.

The V gene is TRBV30, the J gene TRBJ2-3; D remains ambiguous. Trimming took 0 bases from V and 6 from J, leaving 7 bases between them. The CDR3 is 12 amino acids. The germline V gene encodes CDR1 GTSNPN and CDR2 SVGIG (reference sequence). The chain's CDR3 is CAWSVQSDTQYF. The CDR3 DNA follows: TGTGCCTGGAGTGTACAATCGGATACGCAGTATTTT.

This CDR3 reads CASSPHRTGGYTF. The CDR3 coding sequence is TGTGCCAGCAGCCCACACCGGACGGGAGGCTACACCTTC. This chain links TRBV7-2 with TRBJ1-2; D not resolved. The CDR3 extends over 13 amino acids. The V gene's germline CDR1 is SGHTA and CDR2 FQGNSA. The V gene lost 5 bases and the J gene lost 8 bases, with 15 bases spanning the gap.

The chain combines TRBV5-1 with TRBJ1-5, with 9 bases aligning to TRBD1. Per the germline V gene, CDR1 is SGHRS and CDR2 is YFSETQ. J gave up 4 bases and V 4 bases, and 3 bases lay outside the gene matches. This CDR3 contains 14 residues. CDR3 DNA sequence: TGCGCCAGCAGCCCCGGGACAGGGAATCAGCCCCAGCATTTT. Its protein product is CASSPGTGNQPQHF.

The chain links TRBV30 to TRBJ2-7; D is undetermined. The CDR3 is made up of 13 amino acids. Germline CDR1 is GTSNPN and CDR2 is SVGIG (reference sequence). The ends were cut back, 1 base at V and 3 bases at J, with 10 bases in the middle. The CDR3 DNA reads as TGTGCCTGGAGTGCCGGGCTGAACTACGAGCAGTACTTC. Translating gives CAWSAGLNYEQYF.

This chain joins TRBV19 and TRBJ1-2, with no clear D. Germline V gene lookup returns CDR1 LNHDA and CDR2 SQIVND (reference sequence). CDR3 length: 14 amino acids. Trimming left V 6 bases short and J 5 bases short, with 16 bases between. CDR3 sequence reads: CASSIPRQIYGYTF. As DNA, the CDR3 is TGTGCCAGTAGCATACCCCGGCAGATTTATGGCTACACCTTC.

J is TRBJ1-2 and V is TRBV27; D unresolved. Between the trimmed V and J ends, which lost 4 bases and 7 bases, there was a span of 16 bases. The CDR3 length is 14 residues. CDR1 is MNHEY and CDR2 is SMNVEV in the germline V gene (reference sequence). The CDR3 region is CASSWGGTSGGYTF. The DNA for the CDR3 is TGTGCCAGCAGTTGGGGAGGCACGTCGGGTGGCTACACCTTC.

The J gene is TRBJ2-3, the V gene TRBV9; perhaps TRBD2 as D (6 bases). V shed 2 bases and J shed 4 bases, with 20 bases lying between them. The CDR3 extends over 17 amino acids. Germline CDR1 reads SGDLS; CDR2 reads YYNGEE. CDR3 coding DNA: TGTGCCAGCAGCGTGGGAGGCGGGACTGGGGGTTCAGATACGCAGTATTTT. Translation: CASSVGGGTGGSDTQYF.

This sequence joins TRBV6-1 and TRBJ2-7, with 8 nucleotides matching TRBD1. V lost 3 bases and J lost 5; bases outside the gene matches: 15. Germline V CDR1 and CDR2: MNHNS, SASEGT. The CDR3 runs to 17 residues. The CDR3 reads CASSEIEAWTGINEQYF. The DNA for the CDR3 is TGTGCCAGCAGTGAGATAGAGGCGTGGACAGGGATCAACGAGCAGTACTTC.

This clone has only a few counts. V usage is TRBV30 and J usage is TRBJ1-2; perhaps TRBD1 as D (5 bases). V lost 0 bases, J lost 7 bases, and 18 bases lay in between. Germline loops: CDR1 GTSNPN, CDR2 SVGIG (reference sequence). CDR3 length equals 15 residues. The CDR3 coding sequence is TGTGCCTGGAGTGTACGATCCGGGGGGATCGGTGGCTACACCTTC. Translated, it gives CAWSVRSGGIGGYTF.

The rearrangement uses TRBV19 and TRBJ1-4; 7 positions agree with TRBD1. CDR1 and CDR2 (germline): LNHDA, SQIVND (reference sequence). The J segment lost 2 bases and the V segment lost 6 bases, leaving 3 bases of the junction unmatched. CDR3 length: 14 residues. CDR3 amino acids: CASSRGGTNEKLFF. DNA of the CDR3: TGTGCCAGTAGCAGGGGGGGGACTAATGAAAAACTGTTTTTT.

This clone turned up a few times. The chain uses TRBV2 and TRBJ1-2; D uncertain. Germline V lookup: CDR1 SNHLY, CDR2 FYNNEI. The V end lost 5 bases, the J end lost 0 bases, and 19 bases lay between the germline ends. This CDR3 spans 17 amino acids. As DNA, the CDR3 is TGTGCCAGCAGTTTTAGACCTCTTAGATCAGCTAACTATGGCTACACCTTC. This codes for CASSFRPLRSANYGYTF.

The V and J genes are TRBV5-1 and TRBJ2-1, with D unclear. The CDR3 totals 15 residues. Between the trimmed V and J ends, which lost 1 base and 0 bases, there was a span of 8 bases. The germline gives CDR1 SGHRS, CDR2 YFSETQ. The CDR3 loop reads CASSLSGSSYNEQFF. DNA of the CDR3: TGCGCCAGCAGCTTGTCGGGTAGCTCCTACAATGAGCAGTTCTTC. Complete variable domain (other parts from reference TRBV5-1 and TRBJ2-1): KAGVTQTPRYLIKTRGQQVTLSCSPISGHRSVSWYQQTPGQGLQFLFEYFSETQRNKGNFPGRFSGRQFSNSRSEMNVSTLELGDSALYLCASSLSGSSYNEQFFGPGTRLTVL.

The chain employs TRBV18 and TRBJ2-7; D possibly corresponds to TRBD2 (6 bases). Germline V CDR1 and CDR2: KGHSH, LQKENI. The CDR3 length is 15 residues. V dropped 0 bases and J dropped 5 bases, with 14 bases sitting between them. The CDR3 DNA reads TGTGCCAGCTCACCACCTGGGGGGAGAAGGGACGAGCAGTACTTC. This codes for CASSPPGGRRDEQYF.